This T cell receptor (beta chain) stems from a study of blood T cell repertoires in COVID-19. Study-wide context: Acute and convalescent COVID-19 specimens originated in the United States, Italy and Spain. From T cells, B-cell-depleted T cells, or PBMCs came the material, which was cDNA or gDNA.

Followed longitudinally, the Seattle patients had been enrolled during active infection. As originally analysed: The assay estimated nucleated cells by amplifying reference gene primers. Measured with immunoSEQ multiplex PCR; TCRdb has only the in-frame clones, and not every one. V, J and clone size are those of that table, while D and trimming were read from the DNA. Of approximately 330,000 clones detected, approximately 86% appear once; the ten largest clones hold approximately 10%. Germline-derived CDR1 and CDR2 are MNHNS and SASEGT. The CDR3 spans 16 residues. Germline trimming cut 3 bases from V and 0 bases from J; bases unmatched to any gene: 5.

The sample was peripheral blood. The clonotype was recovered from a young man with COVID-19, enrolled during active disease. This sequence joins TRBV6-1 and TRBJ1-3; TRBD1 aligns across 7 bases. This chain's CDR3 is CASSDAGQYSGNTIYF. The CDR3 DNA follows: TGTGCCAGCAGTGACGCGGGACAGTACTCTGGAAACACCATATATTTT.